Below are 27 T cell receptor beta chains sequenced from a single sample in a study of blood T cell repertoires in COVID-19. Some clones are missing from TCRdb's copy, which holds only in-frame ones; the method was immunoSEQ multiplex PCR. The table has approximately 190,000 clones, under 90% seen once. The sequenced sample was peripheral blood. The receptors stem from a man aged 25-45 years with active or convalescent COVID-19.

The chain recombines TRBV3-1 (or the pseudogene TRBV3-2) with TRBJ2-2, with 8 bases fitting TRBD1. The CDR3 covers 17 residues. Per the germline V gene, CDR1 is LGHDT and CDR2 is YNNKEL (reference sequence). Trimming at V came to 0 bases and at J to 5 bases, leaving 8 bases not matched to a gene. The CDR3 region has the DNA TGTGCCAGCAGCCAAGAGACAGGGGTCCTGAGAACCGGGGAGCTGTTTTTT. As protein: CASSQETGVLRTGELFF.

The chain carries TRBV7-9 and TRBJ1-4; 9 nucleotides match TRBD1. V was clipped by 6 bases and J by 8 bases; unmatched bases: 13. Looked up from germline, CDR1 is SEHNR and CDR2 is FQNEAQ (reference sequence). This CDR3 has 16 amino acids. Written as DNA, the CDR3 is TGTGCCAGCAGGGGGACTAGGGGACAGGGAGGCGAAAAACTGTTTTTT. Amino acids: CASRGTRGQGGEKLFF.

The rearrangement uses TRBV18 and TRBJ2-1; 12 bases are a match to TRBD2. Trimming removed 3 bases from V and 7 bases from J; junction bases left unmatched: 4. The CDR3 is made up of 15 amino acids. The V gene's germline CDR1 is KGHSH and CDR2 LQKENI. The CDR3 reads CASSPLAGGPNEQFF. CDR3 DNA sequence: TGTGCCAGCTCACCCCTAGCGGGAGGGCCAAATGAGCAGTTCTTC.

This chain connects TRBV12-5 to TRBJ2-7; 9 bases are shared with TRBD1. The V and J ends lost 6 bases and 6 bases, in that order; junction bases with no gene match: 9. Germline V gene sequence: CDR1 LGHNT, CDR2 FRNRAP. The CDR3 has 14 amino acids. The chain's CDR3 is CASGGDRVTGEQYF. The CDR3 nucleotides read TGTGCTAGTGGGGGGGACAGGGTCACTGGCGAGCAGTACTTC.

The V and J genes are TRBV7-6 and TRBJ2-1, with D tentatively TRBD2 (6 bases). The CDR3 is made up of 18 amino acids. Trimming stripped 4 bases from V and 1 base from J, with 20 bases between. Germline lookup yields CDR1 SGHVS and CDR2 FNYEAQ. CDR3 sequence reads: CASSSERHGGRSYNEQFF. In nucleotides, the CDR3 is TGTGCCAGCAGCTCCGAGCGACATGGGGGGAGGTCCTACAATGAGCAGTTCTTC.

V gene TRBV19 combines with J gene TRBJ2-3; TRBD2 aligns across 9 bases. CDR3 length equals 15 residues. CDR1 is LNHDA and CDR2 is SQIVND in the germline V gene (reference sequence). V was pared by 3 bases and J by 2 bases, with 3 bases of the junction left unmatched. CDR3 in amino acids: CASSILAGNTDTQYF. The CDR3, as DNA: TGTGCCAGTAGTATTCTAGCGGGGAACACAGATACGCAGTATTTT. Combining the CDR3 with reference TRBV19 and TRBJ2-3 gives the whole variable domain DGGITQSPKYLFRKEGQNVTLSCEQNLNHDAMYWYRQDPGQGLRLIYYSQIVNDFQKGDIAEGYSVSREKKESFPLTVTSAQKNPTAFYLCASSILAGNTDTQYFGPGTRLTVL.

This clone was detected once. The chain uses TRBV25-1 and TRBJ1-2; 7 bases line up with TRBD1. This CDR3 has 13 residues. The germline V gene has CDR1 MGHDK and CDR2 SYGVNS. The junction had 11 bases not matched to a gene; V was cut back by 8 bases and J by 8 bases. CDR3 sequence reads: CASSDEDRRGYTF. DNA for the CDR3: TGTGCCAGCTCCGACGAGGACAGGAGAGGCTACACCTTC.

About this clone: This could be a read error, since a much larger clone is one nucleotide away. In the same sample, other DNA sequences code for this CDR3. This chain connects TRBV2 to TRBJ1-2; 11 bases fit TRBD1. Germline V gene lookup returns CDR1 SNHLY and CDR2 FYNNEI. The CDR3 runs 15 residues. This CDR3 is CASSPQRTGGEGYTF. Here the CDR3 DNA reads TGCGCCAGCAGTCCACAGCGGACAGGGGGCGAAGGCTACACCTTC.

The CDR3 sequence is CASSPLSRVEQFF. In DNA form, the CDR3 reads TGCGCCAGCAGCCCCCTCTCCCGGGTTGAGCAGTTCTTC. The chain links TRBV4-1 to TRBJ2-1; D is unresolved. V was cut by 4 bases and J by 9 bases, with 13 bases left in between. The V gene's germline CDR1 is MGHRA and CDR2 YSYEKL. The CDR3 covers 13 residues.

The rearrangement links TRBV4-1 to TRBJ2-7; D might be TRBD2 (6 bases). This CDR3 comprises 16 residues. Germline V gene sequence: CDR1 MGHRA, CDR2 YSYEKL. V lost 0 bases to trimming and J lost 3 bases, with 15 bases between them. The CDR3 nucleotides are TGCGCCAGCAGCCAAGATCCTCCCGGTAGCGGCTACGAGCAGTACTTC. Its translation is CASSQDPPGSGYEQYF.

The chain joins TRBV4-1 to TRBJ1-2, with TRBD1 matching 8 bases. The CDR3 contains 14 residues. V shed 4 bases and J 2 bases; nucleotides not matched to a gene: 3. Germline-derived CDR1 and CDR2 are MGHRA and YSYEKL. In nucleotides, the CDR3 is TGCGCCAGCAGCCCGACAGGGGCGAACTATGGCTACACCTTC. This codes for CASSPTGANYGYTF.

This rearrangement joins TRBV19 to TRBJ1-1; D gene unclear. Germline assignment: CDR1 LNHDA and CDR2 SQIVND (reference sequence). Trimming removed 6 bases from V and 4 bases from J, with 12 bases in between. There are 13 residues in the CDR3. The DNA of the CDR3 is TGTGCCAGTAGGAGGGCCTCGGGCACTGAAGCTTTCTTT. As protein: CASRRASGTEAFF.

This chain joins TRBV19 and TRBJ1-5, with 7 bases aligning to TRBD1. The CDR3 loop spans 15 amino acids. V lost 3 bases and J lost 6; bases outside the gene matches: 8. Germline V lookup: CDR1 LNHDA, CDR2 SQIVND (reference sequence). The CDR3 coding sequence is TGTGCCAGTAGTATCGAACAGGGGACGGGTCAGCCCCAGCATTTT. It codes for CASSIEQGTGQPQHF. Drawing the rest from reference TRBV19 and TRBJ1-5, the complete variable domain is DGGITQSPKYLFRKEGQNVTLSCEQNLNHDAMYWYRQDPGQGLRLIYYSQIVNDFQKGDIAEGYSVSREKKESFPLTVTSAQKNPTAFYLCASSIEQGTGQPQHFGDGTRLSIL.

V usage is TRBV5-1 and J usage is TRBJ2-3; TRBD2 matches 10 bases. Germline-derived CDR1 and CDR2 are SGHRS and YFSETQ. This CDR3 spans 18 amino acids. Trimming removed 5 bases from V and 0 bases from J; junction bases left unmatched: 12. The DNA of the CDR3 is TGCGCCAGCAGTTCCCGGACTAGCGGATACGCTAGCACAGATACGCAGTATTTT. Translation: CASSSRTSGYASTDTQYF.

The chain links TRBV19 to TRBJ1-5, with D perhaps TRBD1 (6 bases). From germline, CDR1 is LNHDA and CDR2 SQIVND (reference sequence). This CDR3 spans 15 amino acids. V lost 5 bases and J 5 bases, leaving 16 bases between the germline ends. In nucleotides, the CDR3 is TGTGCCAGTAGTTTACGAGGGGGGGGTTATCAGCCCCAGCATTTT. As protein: CASSLRGGGYQPQHF.

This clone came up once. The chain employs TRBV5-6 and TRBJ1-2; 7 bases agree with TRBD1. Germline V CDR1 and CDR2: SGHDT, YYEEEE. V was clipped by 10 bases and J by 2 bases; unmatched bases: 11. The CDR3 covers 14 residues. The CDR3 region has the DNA TGTGCCTCCAAAACGCTGACAGGGAACTATGGCTACACCTTC. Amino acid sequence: CASKTLTGNYGYTF.

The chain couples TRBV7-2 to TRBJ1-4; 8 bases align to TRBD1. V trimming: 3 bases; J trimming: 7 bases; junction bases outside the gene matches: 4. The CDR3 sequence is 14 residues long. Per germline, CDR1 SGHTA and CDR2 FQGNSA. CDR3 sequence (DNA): TGTGCCAGCAGCTTGACAGGGGAGGGTGAAAAACTGTTTTTT. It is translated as CASSLTGEGEKLFF.

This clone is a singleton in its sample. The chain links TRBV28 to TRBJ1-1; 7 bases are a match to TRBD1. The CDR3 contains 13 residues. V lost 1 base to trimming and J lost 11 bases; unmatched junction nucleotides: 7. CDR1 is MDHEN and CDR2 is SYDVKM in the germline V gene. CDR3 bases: TGTGCCAGCAGTTTATCCGACAGGGCTGGGGCTTTCTTT. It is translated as CASSLSDRAGAFF.

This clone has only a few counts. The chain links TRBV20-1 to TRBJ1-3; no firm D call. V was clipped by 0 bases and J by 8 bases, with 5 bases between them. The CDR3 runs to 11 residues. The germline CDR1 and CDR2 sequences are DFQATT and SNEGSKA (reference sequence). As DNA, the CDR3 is TGCAGTGCTAGAGAACAGCACACCATATATTTT. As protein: CSAREQHTIYF.

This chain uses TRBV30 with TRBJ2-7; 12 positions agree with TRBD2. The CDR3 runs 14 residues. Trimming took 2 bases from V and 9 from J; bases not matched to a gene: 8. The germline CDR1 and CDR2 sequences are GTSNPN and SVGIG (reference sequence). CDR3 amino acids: CAWSSGTSGQRQYF. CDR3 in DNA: TGTGCCTGGAGTTCCGGGACTAGCGGGCAGAGGCAGTACTTC.

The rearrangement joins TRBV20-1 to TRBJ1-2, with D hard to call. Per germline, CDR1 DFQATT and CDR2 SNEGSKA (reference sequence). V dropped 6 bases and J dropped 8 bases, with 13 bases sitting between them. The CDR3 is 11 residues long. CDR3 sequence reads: CSARPAPGYTF. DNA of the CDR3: TGCAGTGCGAGGCCCGCACCGGGCTACACCTTC.

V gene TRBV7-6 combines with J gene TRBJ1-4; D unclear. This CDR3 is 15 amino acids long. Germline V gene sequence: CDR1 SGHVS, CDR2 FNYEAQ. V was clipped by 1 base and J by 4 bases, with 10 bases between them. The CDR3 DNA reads TGTGCCAGCAGCTTAGTGTCAGGAGGTAATGAAAAACTGTTTTTT. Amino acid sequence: CASSLVSGGNEKLFF.

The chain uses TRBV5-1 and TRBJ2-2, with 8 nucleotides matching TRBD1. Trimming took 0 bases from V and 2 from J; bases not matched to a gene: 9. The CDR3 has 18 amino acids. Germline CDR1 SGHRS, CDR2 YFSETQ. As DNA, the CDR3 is TGCGCCAGCAGCTTGGCGGCAGGGGGCTCCACTAACACCGGGGAGCTGTTTTTT. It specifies CASSLAAGGSTNTGELFF.

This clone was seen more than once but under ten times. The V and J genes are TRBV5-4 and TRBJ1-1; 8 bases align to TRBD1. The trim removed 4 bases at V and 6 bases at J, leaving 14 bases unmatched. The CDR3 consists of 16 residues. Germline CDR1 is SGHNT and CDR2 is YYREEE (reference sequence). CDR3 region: CASSGDRRGQGAEAFF. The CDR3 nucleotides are TGTGCCAGCAGCGGGGACAGGAGGGGGCAGGGGGCTGAAGCTTTCTTT.

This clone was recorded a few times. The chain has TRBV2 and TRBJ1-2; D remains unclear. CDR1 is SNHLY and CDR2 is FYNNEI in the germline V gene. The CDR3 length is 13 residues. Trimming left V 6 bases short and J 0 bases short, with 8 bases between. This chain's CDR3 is CASREGANYGYTF. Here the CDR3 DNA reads TGTGCCAGCAGGGAGGGAGCTAACTATGGCTACACCTTC.

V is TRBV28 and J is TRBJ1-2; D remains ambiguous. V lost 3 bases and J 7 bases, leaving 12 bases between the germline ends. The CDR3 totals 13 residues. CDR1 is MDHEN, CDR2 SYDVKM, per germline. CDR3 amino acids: CASSFRGKGGYTF. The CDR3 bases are TGTGCCAGCAGTTTTCGGGGAAAGGGTGGCTACACCTTC.

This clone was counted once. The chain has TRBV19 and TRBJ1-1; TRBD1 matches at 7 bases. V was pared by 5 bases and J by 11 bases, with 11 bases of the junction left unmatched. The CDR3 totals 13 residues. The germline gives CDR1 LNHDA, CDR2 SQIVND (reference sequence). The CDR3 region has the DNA TGTGCCAGTAGTTCAGGGACAGCCTACGAGGCTTTCTTT. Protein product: CASSSGTAYEAFF.